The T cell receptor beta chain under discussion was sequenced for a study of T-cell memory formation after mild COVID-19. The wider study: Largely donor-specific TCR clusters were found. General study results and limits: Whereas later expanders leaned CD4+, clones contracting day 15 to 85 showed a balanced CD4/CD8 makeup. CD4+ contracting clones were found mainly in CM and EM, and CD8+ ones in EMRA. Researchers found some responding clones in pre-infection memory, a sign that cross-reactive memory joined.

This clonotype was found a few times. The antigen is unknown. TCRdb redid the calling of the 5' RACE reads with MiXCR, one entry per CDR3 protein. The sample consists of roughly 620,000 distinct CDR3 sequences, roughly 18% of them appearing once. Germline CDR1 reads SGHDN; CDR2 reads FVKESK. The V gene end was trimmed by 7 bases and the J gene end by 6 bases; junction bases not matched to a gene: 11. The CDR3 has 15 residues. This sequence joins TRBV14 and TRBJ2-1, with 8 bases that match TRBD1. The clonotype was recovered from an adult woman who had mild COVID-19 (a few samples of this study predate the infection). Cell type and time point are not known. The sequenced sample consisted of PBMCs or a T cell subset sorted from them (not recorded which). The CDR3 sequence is CASTAISTGGNEQFF. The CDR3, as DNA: TGTGCCAGCACCGCCATTAGTACAGGGGGCAATGAGCAGTTCTTC.